The 16 T cell receptor beta chains below all came from one sample that was sequenced in a study of OX40 agonist ivuxolimab in advanced cancers. Generated by immunoSEQ multiplex PCR, the TCRdb table keeps only in-frame clones and is missing some. The table has 92,000 or so clones, 84% seen once. The sequencing used CD4+ or CD8+ T cells sorted from blood, collected in a trial of the OX40 agonist ivuxolimab. These receptors originate from an adult with an advanced solid tumor such as melanoma, head and neck, liver or kidney cancer.

The rearrangement joins TRBV6-6 to TRBJ1-2, with 10 bases lining up with TRBD1. Germline assignment: CDR1 MNHNY and CDR2 SVGAGI (reference sequence). CDR3 length: 13 amino acids. V lost 11 bases to trimming and J lost 8 bases; unmatched junction nucleotides: 11. The CDR3 reads CAGGTGEFNGYTF. In DNA, the CDR3 is TGTGCCGGAGGGACAGGGGAGTTCAACGGCTACACCTTC.

This chain joins TRBV6-5 and TRBJ1-1; D is ambiguous. V was shortened by 2 bases and J by 1 base, with 14 bases between the two germline ends. CDR3 size: 16 residues. The germline CDR1 and CDR2 sequences are MNHEY and SVGAGI. CDR3 loop: CASSYEVRQENTEAFF. CDR3 DNA: TGTGCCAGCAGTTACGAAGTCCGGCAGGAGAACACTGAAGCTTTCTTT.

The genes are TRBV18 and TRBJ2-7, with 8 bases matching TRBD2. This CDR3 has 15 residues. The V gene's germline CDR1 is KGHSH and CDR2 LQKENI. The V and J ends lost 6 bases and 2 bases, in that order; junction bases with no gene match: 9. CDR3 in amino acids: CASSTGGMGTYEQYF. CDR3 coding DNA: TGTGCCAGCTCTACGGGGGGGATGGGGACCTACGAGCAGTACTTC.

The gene calls are TRBV27 and TRBJ2-5; the D is unclear. Trimming left V 3 bases short and J 1 base short, with 0 bases between. Per germline, CDR1 MNHEY and CDR2 SMNVEV (reference sequence). The CDR3 has 11 residues. The CDR3 spells CASSFQETQYF. The CDR3 nucleotides are TGTGCCAGCAGTTTCCAAGAGACCCAGTACTTC.

This chain joins TRBV2 and TRBJ2-1; the match to TRBD1 covers 7 bases. Germline V gene lookup returns CDR1 SNHLY and CDR2 FYNNEI. The CDR3 sequence is 14 residues long. The V and J ends lost 5 bases and 7 bases, in that order; junction bases with no gene match: 8. The CDR3 coding sequence is TGTGCCAGCAGTCTGAGGACAGGTGGGAATGAGCAGTTCTTC. Protein product: CASSLRTGGNEQFF.

V and J are TRBV27 and TRBJ2-7, with D unresolved. The V end was cut by 8 bases, the J end by 4 bases, with 18 bases between. CDR3 length equals 14 residues. Germline values: CDR1 MNHEY, CDR2 SMNVEV (reference sequence). The CDR3: CASWVLMANYEQYF. In DNA, the CDR3 is TGTGCCAGCTGGGTCCTTATGGCGAATTACGAGCAGTACTTC.

V usage is TRBV7-2 and J usage is TRBJ1-3; D is undetermined. This CDR3 comprises 14 residues. Trimming removed 1 base from V and 0 bases from J, with 4 bases in between. Germline values: CDR1 SGHTA, CDR2 FQGNSA. As DNA, the CDR3 is TGTGCCAGCAGCTTAGACGGCTCTGGAAACACCATATATTTT. This translates into CASSLDGSGNTIYF.

This chain connects TRBV2 to TRBJ2-7; 10 positions agree with TRBD2. The CDR3 is made up of 16 amino acids. Trimming at V came to 3 bases and at J to 0 bases, leaving 5 bases not matched to a gene. The germline V gene encodes CDR1 SNHLY and CDR2 FYNNEI. The CDR3 loop is CASSEYPSGGSYEQYF. As DNA, the CDR3 is TGTGCCAGCAGTGAGTACCCTAGCGGGGGCTCCTACGAGCAGTACTTC.

The gene calls are TRBV5-1 and TRBJ2-3; no definite D call. This CDR3 comprises 14 residues. CDR1 SGHRS and CDR2 YFSETQ come from the germline V gene. V was trimmed by 0 bases and J by 2 bases, leaving 7 bases between them. The CDR3 nucleotides are TGCGCCAGCAGCTTGGCCGATGCCACAGATACGCAGTATTTT. It is translated as CASSLADATDTQYF.

The chain joins TRBV18 to TRBJ1-1; no firm D call. Germline V gene data show CDR1 as KGHSH and CDR2 as LQKENI. CDR3 length: 15 residues. The ends were cut back, 3 bases at V and 5 bases at J, with 16 bases in the middle. Here the CDR3 reads CASSPSRNDQTEAFF. In DNA, the CDR3 is TGTGCCAGCTCACCCTCCCGGAACGACCAGACTGAAGCTTTCTTT.

The rearrangement links TRBV30 to TRBJ1-1, with TRBD1 matching over 8 bases. The CDR3 extends over 12 amino acids. With 5 bases clipped from V and 5 bases from J, the junction kept 4 bases outside the gene matches. In germline, CDR1 is GTSNPN, CDR2 SVGIG (reference sequence). The CDR3 DNA follows: TGTGCCTGGGGATACAGGGGGACTGAAGCTTTCTTT. Residues: CAWGYRGTEAFF.

This chain links TRBV28 with TRBJ2-5, with TRBD1 matching 9 bases. CDR1 is MDHEN, CDR2 SYDVKM, per germline. J gave up 4 bases and V 5 bases, and 8 bases lay outside the gene matches. This CDR3 is 15 amino acids long. The DNA of the CDR3 is TGTGCCAGCAGTACCACAGGGGGCGCGGGAGAGACCCAGTACTTC. Its protein product is CASSTTGGAGETQYF.

The sample holds one count of this clone. The chain employs TRBV7-8 and TRBJ2-3; D is unresolved. The CDR3 covers 14 residues. Germline V gives CDR1 SGHVS, CDR2 FQNEAQ. V lost 2 bases and J 3 bases, leaving 9 bases between the germline ends. The CDR3 DNA follows: TGTGCCAGCAGCTTAAGGCGTAAAACAGATACGCAGTATTTT. Residues: CASSLRRKTDTQYF.

For the CDR3, the DNA is TGTGCCAGCAGCCGGGACAGGGCCGAAGAGACCCAGTACTTC. Translating gives CASSRDRAEETQYF. The chain has TRBV7-2 and TRBJ2-5; TRBD1 aligns across 9 bases. CDR3 length: 14 residues. The germline V gene has CDR1 SGHTA and CDR2 FQGNSA. The V gene end was trimmed by 5 bases and the J gene end by 3 bases; junction bases not matched to a gene: 4.

The chain joins TRBV10-3 to TRBJ2-7, with TRBD2 identical over 9 bases. The CDR3 has 12 amino acids. Trimming removed 11 bases from V and 6 bases from J; junction bases left unmatched: 8. Germline V CDR1 and CDR2: ENHRY, SYGVKD. As DNA, the CDR3 is TGTGCCGTGGGGGCGGGAGGGCTCGAGCAGTACTTC. Translation: CAVGAGGLEQYF.

The chain employs TRBV7-2 and TRBJ2-1, with D hard to call. V shed 0 bases and J shed 7 bases, with 10 bases lying between them. The CDR3 extends over 14 amino acids. The germline CDR1 and CDR2 sequences are SGHTA and FQGNSA. The chain's CDR3 is CASSLARGLNEQFF. CDR3 nucleotides: TGTGCCAGCAGCTTAGCGCGTGGGCTAAATGAGCAGTTCTTC.